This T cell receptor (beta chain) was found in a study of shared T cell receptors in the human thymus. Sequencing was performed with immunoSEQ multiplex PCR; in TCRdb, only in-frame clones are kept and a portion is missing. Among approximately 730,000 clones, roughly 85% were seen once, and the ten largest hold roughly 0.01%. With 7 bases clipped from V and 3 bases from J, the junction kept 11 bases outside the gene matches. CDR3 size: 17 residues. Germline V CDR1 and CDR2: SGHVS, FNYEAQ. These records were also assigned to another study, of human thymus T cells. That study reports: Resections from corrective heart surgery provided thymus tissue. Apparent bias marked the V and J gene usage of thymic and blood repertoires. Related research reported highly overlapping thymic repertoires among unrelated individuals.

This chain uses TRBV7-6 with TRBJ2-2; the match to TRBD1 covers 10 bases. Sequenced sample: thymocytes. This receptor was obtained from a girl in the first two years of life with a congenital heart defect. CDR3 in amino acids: CASTQNRDRGHTGELFF. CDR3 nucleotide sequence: TGTGCCAGCACCCAGAACCGGGACAGGGGACACACCGGGGAGCTGTTTTTT.